This T cell receptor (beta chain) was identified during a study of siplizumab effects on memory and regulatory T cells. General observations from the study: Proliferating Tregs in siplizumab cultures were never verified as suppressive.

This CDR3 is built from 14 residues. V gave up 6 bases and J gave up 2 bases, with 13 bases separating them. The germline gives CDR1 MNHNY, CDR2 SVGAGI (reference sequence). For this clone: What it recognizes is unknown.

Assays were performed on some 9.2 x 10^4 TCR templates per sample. Clones were sequenced by immunoSEQ multiplex PCR, and TCRdb holds only the in-frame ones, with some missing. The sample lists 70,000 or so clones, about 90% occurring once. This TCR was sampled from a human donor in good health. Material: CD8+ T cells sorted from blood. The V call is TRBV6-6, the J call TRBJ1-1; possibly TRBD1 for D (6 bases). Written as DNA, the CDR3 is TGTGCCAGCAGCCTGGCAGGGGCTAACACTGAAGCTTTCTTT. Translating it yields CASSLAGANTEAFF.